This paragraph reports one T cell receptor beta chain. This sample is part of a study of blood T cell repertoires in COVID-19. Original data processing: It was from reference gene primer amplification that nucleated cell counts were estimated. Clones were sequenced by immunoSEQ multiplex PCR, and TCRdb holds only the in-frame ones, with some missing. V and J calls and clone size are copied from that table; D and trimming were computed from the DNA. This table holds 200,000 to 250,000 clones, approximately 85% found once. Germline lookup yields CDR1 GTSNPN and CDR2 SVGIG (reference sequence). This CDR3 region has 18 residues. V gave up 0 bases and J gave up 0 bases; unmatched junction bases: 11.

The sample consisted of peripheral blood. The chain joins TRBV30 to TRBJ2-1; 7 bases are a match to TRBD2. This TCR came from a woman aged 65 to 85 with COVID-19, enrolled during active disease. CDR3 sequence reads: CAWSVGWSGASSYNEQFF. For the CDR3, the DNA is TGTGCCTGGAGTGTAGGGTGGAGCGGGGCGAGCTCCTACAATGAGCAGTTCTTC.